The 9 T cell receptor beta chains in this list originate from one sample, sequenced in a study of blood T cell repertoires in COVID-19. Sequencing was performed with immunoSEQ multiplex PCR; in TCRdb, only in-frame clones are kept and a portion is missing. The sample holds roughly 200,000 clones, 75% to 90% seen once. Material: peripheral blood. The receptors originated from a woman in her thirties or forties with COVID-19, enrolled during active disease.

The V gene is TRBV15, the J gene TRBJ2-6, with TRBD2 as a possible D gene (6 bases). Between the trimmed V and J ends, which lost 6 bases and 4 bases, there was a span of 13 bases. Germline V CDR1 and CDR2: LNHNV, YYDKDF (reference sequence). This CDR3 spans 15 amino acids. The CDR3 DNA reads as TGTGCCACCAGGGGGGGACCATCCGGGGCCAACGTCCTGACTTTC. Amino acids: CATRGGPSGANVLTF.

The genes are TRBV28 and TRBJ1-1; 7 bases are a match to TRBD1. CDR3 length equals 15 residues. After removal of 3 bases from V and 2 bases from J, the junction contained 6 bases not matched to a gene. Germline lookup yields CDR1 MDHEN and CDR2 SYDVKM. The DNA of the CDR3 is TGTGCCAGCAGTTTCCCGACAGGGTTAAACACTGAAGCTTTCTTT. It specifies CASSFPTGLNTEAFF.

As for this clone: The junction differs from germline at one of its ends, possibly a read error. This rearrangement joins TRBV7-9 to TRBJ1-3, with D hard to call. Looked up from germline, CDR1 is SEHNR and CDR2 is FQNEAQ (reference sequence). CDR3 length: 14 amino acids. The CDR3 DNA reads TGTGCCAGCAGTTTAGTCGTCTCTGGAAACACCATATATTTT. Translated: CASSLVVSGNTIYF.

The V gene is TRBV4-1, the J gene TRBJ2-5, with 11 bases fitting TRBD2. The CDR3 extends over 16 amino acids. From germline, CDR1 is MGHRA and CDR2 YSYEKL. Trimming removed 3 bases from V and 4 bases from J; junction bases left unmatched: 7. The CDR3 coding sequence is TGCGCCAGCAGCCATGATACTAGCGGGGGCCGAGAGACCCAGTACTTC. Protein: CASSHDTSGGRETQYF.

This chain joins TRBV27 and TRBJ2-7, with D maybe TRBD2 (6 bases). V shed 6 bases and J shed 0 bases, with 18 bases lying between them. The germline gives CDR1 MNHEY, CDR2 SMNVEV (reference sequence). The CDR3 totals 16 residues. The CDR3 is CASRRGGTDFSYEQYF. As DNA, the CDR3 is TGTGCCAGCAGACGCGGCGGGACGGATTTCTCCTACGAGCAGTACTTC.

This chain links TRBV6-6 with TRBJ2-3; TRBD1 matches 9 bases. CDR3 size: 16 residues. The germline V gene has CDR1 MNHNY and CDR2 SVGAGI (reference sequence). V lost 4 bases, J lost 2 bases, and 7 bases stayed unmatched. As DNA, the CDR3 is TGTGCCAGCAGTTCCTCCGGGACAGGGCACACAGATACGCAGTATTTT. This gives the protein CASSSSGTGHTDTQYF.

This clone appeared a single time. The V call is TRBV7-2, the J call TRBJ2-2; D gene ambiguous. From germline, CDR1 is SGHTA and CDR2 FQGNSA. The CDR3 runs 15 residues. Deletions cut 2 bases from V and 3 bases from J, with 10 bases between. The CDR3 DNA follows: TGTGCCAGCAGCTTAAACTTGGTGGACACCGGGGAGCTGTTTTTT. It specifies CASSLNLVDTGELFF.

CDR3 residues: CASSRTGFGGEQYF. Here the CDR3 DNA reads TGTGCCAGCTCACGGACAGGGTTTGGTGGCGAGCAGTACTTC. This chain joins TRBV11-2 and TRBJ2-7; 8 nucleotides align to TRBD1. Trimming took 8 bases from V and 6 from J; bases not matched to a gene: 12. Germline-derived CDR1 and CDR2 are SGHAT and FQNNGV. The CDR3 totals 14 residues.

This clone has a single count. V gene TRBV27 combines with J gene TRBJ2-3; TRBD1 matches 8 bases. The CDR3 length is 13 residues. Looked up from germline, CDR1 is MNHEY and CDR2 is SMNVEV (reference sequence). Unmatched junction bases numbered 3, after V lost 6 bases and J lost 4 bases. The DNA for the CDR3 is TGTGCCAGCAGAAAACAGGGGGCAGATACGCAGTATTTT. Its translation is CASRKQGADTQYF.